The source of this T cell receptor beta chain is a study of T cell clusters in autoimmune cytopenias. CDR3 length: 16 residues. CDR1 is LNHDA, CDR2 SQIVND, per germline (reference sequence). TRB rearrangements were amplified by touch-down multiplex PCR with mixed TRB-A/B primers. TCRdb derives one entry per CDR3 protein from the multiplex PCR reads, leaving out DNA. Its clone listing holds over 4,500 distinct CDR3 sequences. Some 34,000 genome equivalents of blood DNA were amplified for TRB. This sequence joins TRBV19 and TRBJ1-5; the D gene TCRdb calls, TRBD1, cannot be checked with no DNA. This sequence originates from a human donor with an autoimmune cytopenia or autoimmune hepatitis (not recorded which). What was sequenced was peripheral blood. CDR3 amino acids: CASSFGTAKWNQPQHF. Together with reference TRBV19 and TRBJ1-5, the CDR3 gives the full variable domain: DGGITQSPKYLFRKEGQNVTLSCEQNLNHDAMYWYRQDPGQGLRLIYYSQIVNDFQKGDIAEGYSVSREKKESFPLTVTSAQKNPTAFYLCASSFGTAKWNQPQHFGDGTRLSIL.